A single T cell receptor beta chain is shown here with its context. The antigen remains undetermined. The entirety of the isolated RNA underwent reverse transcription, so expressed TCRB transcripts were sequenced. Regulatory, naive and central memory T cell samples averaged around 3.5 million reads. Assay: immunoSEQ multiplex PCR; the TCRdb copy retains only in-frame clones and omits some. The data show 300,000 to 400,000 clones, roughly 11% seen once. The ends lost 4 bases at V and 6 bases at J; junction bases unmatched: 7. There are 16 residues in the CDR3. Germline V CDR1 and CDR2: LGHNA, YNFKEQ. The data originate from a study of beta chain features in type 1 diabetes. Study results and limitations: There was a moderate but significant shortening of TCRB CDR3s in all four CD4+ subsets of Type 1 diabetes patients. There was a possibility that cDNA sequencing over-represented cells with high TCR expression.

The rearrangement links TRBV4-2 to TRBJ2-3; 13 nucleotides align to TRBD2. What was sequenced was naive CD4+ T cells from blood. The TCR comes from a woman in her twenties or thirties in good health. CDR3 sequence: CASSRGTSGVADTQYF. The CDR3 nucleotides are TGTGCCAGCAGCCGAGGGACTAGCGGGGTGGCGGATACGCAGTATTTT.